This T cell receptor beta chain was recorded in a study of blood T cells in healthy people across ages. Germline V gene sequence: CDR1 SGHAT, CDR2 FQNNGV. V was clipped by 5 bases and J by 10 bases, with 15 bases between them. The CDR3 covers 14 residues. Primed by a sample-barcoded 5' primer and a J-beta primer mix, a second PCR proceeded for 7 to 11 cycles. TCRdb redid the calling of the 5' RACE reads with MiXCR, one entry per CDR3 protein. The sample holds fewer than 2 million distinct CDR3 sequences, approximately 40% seen once. The chain recombines TRBV11-2 with TRBJ1-6, with D unclear. The sequenced sample was blood. The receptor was isolated from a human donor in good health. CDR3 DNA sequence: TGTGCCAGCAGCCACCTTCAGGTGAAGTCACCCCTCCACTTT. The encoded protein is CASSHLQVKSPLHF. Looking up the rest from reference TRBV11-2 and TRBJ1-6 gives the full variable domain: EAGVAQSPRYKIIEKRQSVAFWCNPISGHATLYWYQQILGQGPKLLIQFQNNGVVDDSQLPKDRFSAERLKGVDSTLKIQPAKLEDSAVYLCASSHLQVKSPLHFGNGTRLTVT.